Following are 26 T cell receptor beta chains from one sample sequenced in a study of blood T cell repertoires in COVID-19. Repertoires were generated with immunoSEQ multiplex PCR, while TCRdb's copy carries only in-frame clones and drops some. The sample includes about 100,000 clones, approximately 89% of them seen just once. Specimen: peripheral blood. All receptors derive from a man aged 45-60 years with active COVID-19.

The chain couples TRBV12-3 or TRBV12-4 to TRBJ2-2; no clear D gene. V gave up 6 bases and J gave up 4 bases, with 6 bases separating them. CDR3 length equals 12 residues. The CDR3 DNA reads TGTGCCAGCAGCACGAGCACCGGGGAGCTGTTTTTT. This codes for CASSTSTGELFF.

This sequence joins TRBV3-1 (or the pseudogene TRBV3-2) and TRBJ1-1; D remains ambiguous. This CDR3 contains 12 residues. Trimming cost V 5 bases and J 5 bases, with 9 bases left between them. Looked up from germline, CDR1 is LGHDT and CDR2 is YNNKEL (reference sequence). The CDR3 bases are TGTGCCAGCAGCAACCTCAGGACTGAAGCTTTCTTT. It codes for CASSNLRTEAFF.

The V and J genes are TRBV9 and TRBJ2-3; 13 bases are a match to TRBD2. J was trimmed by 4 bases and V by 4 bases; bases with no gene match: 0. CDR1 SGDLS and CDR2 YYNGEE come from the germline V gene. The CDR3 length is 14 residues. CDR3 region: CASSTSGRADTQYF. Here the CDR3 DNA reads TGTGCCAGCAGCACTAGCGGGAGGGCAGATACGCAGTATTTT.

This chain connects TRBV6-2 or TRBV6-3 to TRBJ1-6; D possibly corresponds to TRBD1 (5 bases). CDR1 is MNHEY, CDR2 SVGEGT, per germline. The CDR3 runs to 17 residues. Between the trimmed V and J ends, which lost 2 bases and 5 bases, there was a span of 16 bases. The CDR3 nucleotides read TGTGCCAGCAGTTACACCTCCGGACACTTTGATAATTCACCCCTCCACTTT. Its translation: CASSYTSGHFDNSPLHF.

This sequence joins TRBV19 and TRBJ1-6; D might be TRBD1 (6 bases). CDR3 length equals 15 residues. V was trimmed by 6 bases and J by 3 bases, leaving 12 bases between them. Per the germline V gene, CDR1 is LNHDA and CDR2 is SQIVND (reference sequence). The CDR3 coding sequence is TGTGCCAGTAGCGCCGGACAGAACTATAATTCACCCCTCCACTTT. Residues: CASSAGQNYNSPLHF.

The chain is built from TRBV29-1 and TRBJ2-1, with 7 bases lining up with TRBD1. J gave up 7 bases and V 7 bases, and 10 bases lay outside the gene matches. The CDR3 extends over 13 amino acids. The germline CDR1 and CDR2 sequences are SQVTM and ANQGSEA. CDR3 sequence: CSARAGGWNEQFF. The CDR3 DNA reads TGCAGCGCCCGCGCAGGGGGATGGAATGAGCAGTTCTTC.

The genes are TRBV19 and TRBJ1-6; D is unresolved. The length of the CDR3 is 14 residues. CDR1 and CDR2 (germline): LNHDA, SQIVND (reference sequence). Trimming pared 3 bases from V and 7 bases from J, leaving 10 bases between. CDR3 in amino acids: CASSIRPPNSPLHF. The CDR3 DNA is TGTGCCAGTAGTATCCGTCCCCCCAATTCACCCCTCCACTTT.

The chain carries TRBV2 and TRBJ2-1; a weak D match, TRBD1 (5 bases). This CDR3 has 11 amino acids. The ends were cut back, 11 bases at V and 6 bases at J, with 11 bases in the middle. CDR1 and CDR2 (germline): SNHLY, FYNNEI. CDR3: CAGTRGNEQFF. The CDR3 DNA follows: TGTGCCGGAACAAGGGGCAATGAGCAGTTCTTC. Full variable domain (outside the CDR3, taken from reference TRBV2 and TRBJ2-1): EPEVTQTPSHQVTQMGQEVILRCVPISNHLYFYWYRQILGQKVEFLVSFYNNEISEKSEIFDDQFSVERPDGSNFTLKIRSTKLEDSAMYFCAGTRGNEQFFGPGTRLTVL.

V is TRBV6-5 and J is TRBJ2-3; no firm D call. Trimming removed 2 bases from V and 0 bases from J, with 6 bases in between. CDR3 length equals 14 residues. The germline gives CDR1 MNHEY, CDR2 SVGAGI. CDR3 nucleotides: TGTGCCAGCAGTTACCTTCAGAGCACAGATACGCAGTATTTT. As protein: CASSYLQSTDTQYF.

The CDR3 sequence: CASSGLAGGSYEQYF. Here the CDR3 DNA reads TGTGCCAGCAGTGGACTAGCGGGGGGTTCCTACGAGCAGTACTTC. The V gene is TRBV27, the J gene TRBJ2-7; TRBD2 matches 14 bases. The germline gives CDR1 MNHEY, CDR2 SMNVEV (reference sequence). The CDR3 spans 15 residues. The V segment lost 5 bases and the J segment 1 base; nucleotides outside the gene matches: 1.

The chain employs TRBV2 and TRBJ1-3; tentative D call: TRBD1 (5 bases). Germline CDR1 and CDR2: SNHLY and FYNNEI. The CDR3 runs 16 residues. V lost 6 bases, J lost 0 bases, and 15 bases lay in between. DNA of the CDR3: TGTGCCAGCAGGATCAGACAGCCGTACTCTGGAAACACCATATATTTT. This sequence encodes CASRIRQPYSGNTIYF.

The CDR3 reads CASLDRRTDTQYF. The CDR3 DNA is TGTGCCAGCTTAGACAGGCGAACAGATACGCAGTATTTT. The V gene is TRBV2, the J gene TRBJ2-3; maybe TRBD1 (6 bases). CDR1 is SNHLY, CDR2 FYNNEI, per germline. This CDR3 has 13 amino acids. The V and J ends lost 8 bases and 3 bases respectively, with 12 bases between them.

The chain carries TRBV5-4 and TRBJ2-2, with 8 bases that match TRBD1. V shed 1 base and J 4 bases; nucleotides not matched to a gene: 3. The germline gives CDR1 SGHNT, CDR2 YYREEE (reference sequence). The CDR3 sequence is 15 residues long. CDR3 loop: CASSLNRGSTGELFF. The CDR3 DNA follows: TGTGCCAGCAGCTTGAACAGGGGGAGCACCGGGGAGCTGTTTTTT. Full variable domain (remainder filled in from reference TRBV5-4 and TRBJ2-2): ETGVTQSPTHLIKTRGQQVTLRCSSQSGHNTVSWYQQALGQGPQFIFQYYREEENGRGNFPPRFSGLQFPNYSSELNVNALELDDSALYLCASSLNRGSTGELFFGEGSRLTVL.

This sequence joins TRBV19 and TRBJ2-7, with 10 bases aligning to TRBD1. CDR1 is LNHDA, CDR2 SQIVND, per germline (reference sequence). The CDR3 sequence is 13 residues long. The V and J ends lost 5 bases and 12 bases, in that order; junction bases with no gene match: 10. The chain's CDR3 is CASSGDRGRGRYF. The CDR3 DNA sequence: TGTGCCAGTAGTGGTGACAGGGGGCGCGGTAGGTACTTC.

The CDR3 loop reads CASSPGTGTARYTF. DNA for the CDR3: TGTGCCAGCAGTCCCGGGACAGGGACCGCTCGCTACACCTTC. This chain joins TRBV6-2 or TRBV6-3 and TRBJ1-2; 9 bases are a match to TRBD1. The CDR3 length is 14 residues. The V and J ends lost 5 bases and 9 bases, in that order; junction bases with no gene match: 10. Germline V gene sequence: CDR1 MNHEY, CDR2 SVGEGT.

The chain is built from TRBV2 and TRBJ1-3; the D is unclear. Germline loops: CDR1 SNHLY, CDR2 FYNNEI. Trimming removed 0 bases from V and 3 bases from J, with 9 bases in between. The CDR3 sequence is 15 residues long. CDR3 region: CASSEARVGGNTIYF. CDR3 DNA sequence: TGTGCCAGCAGTGAAGCGCGGGTTGGTGGAAACACCATATATTTT.

CDR3 sequence: CASSLQLAGPTDTQYF. The DNA of the CDR3 is TGTGCCAGCAGCTTACAGCTAGCGGGGCCCACAGATACGCAGTATTTT. The rearrangement links TRBV7-9 to TRBJ2-3; 9 bases agree with TRBD2. V lost 2 bases to trimming and J lost 2 bases; unmatched junction nucleotides: 5. This CDR3 is 16 amino acids long. CDR1 SEHNR and CDR2 FQNEAQ come from the germline V gene (reference sequence).

The CDR3 nucleotides are TGCGCCAGCAGCTTGGACGGACTAGCGGGAGTGGCCAAAAACATTCAGTACTTC. Protein product: CASSLDGLAGVAKNIQYF. The chain recombines TRBV5-1 with TRBJ2-4; 13 bases fit TRBD2. Looked up from germline, CDR1 is SGHRS and CDR2 is YFSETQ. V trimming: 0 bases; J trimming: 1 base; junction bases outside the gene matches: 4. The CDR3 loop spans 18 amino acids.

The J gene is TRBJ2-2, the V gene TRBV3-1 (or the pseudogene TRBV3-2); 8 nucleotides match TRBD1. J gave up 2 bases and V 0 bases, and 14 bases lay outside the gene matches. Germline values: CDR1 LGHDT, CDR2 YNNKEL (reference sequence). The CDR3 runs 20 residues. The CDR3 DNA is TGTGCCAGCAGCCAAGAACGCCGGACAGGGATTCTTCGAAACACCGGGGAGCTGTTTTTT. Translated, it gives CASSQERRTGILRNTGELFF.

The rearrangement joins TRBV19 to TRBJ1-2; D remains unclear. Germline lookup yields CDR1 LNHDA and CDR2 SQIVND (reference sequence). The V end was cut by 3 bases, the J end by 4 bases, with 9 bases between. The CDR3 consists of 13 residues. CDR3 sequence (DNA): TGTGCCAGTAGTATTGAGGGAGGCTATGGCTACACCTTC. As protein: CASSIEGGYGYTF.

The count of this clone is one. This chain connects TRBV7-9 to TRBJ2-1, with unresolved D. From germline, CDR1 is SEHNR and CDR2 FQNEAQ (reference sequence). The V and J ends lost 5 bases and 0 bases respectively, with 17 bases between them. The CDR3 extends over 17 amino acids. The CDR3 nucleotides are TGTGCCAGCAGCCCCGGAGTCGGCTCGAGCTCCTACAATGAGCAGTTCTTC. Its translation is CASSPGVGSSSYNEQFF. Full variable domain (outside the CDR3, taken from reference TRBV7-9 and TRBJ2-1): DTGVSQNPRHKITKRGQNVTFRCDPISEHNRLYWYRQTLGQGPEFLTYFQNEAQLEKSRLLSDRFSAERPKGSFSTLEIQRTEQGDSAMYLCASSPGVGSSSYNEQFFGPGTRLTVL.

J is TRBJ2-7 and V is TRBV30; tentative D call: TRBD1 (5 bases). Trimming pared 2 bases from V and 6 bases from J, leaving 11 bases between. CDR3 length: 12 residues. Germline CDR1 and CDR2: GTSNPN and SVGIG (reference sequence). CDR3: CAWSPGSGEQYV. DNA for the CDR3: TGTGCCTGGAGTCCAGGGTCCGGCGAGCAGTACGTC.

This sequence joins TRBV30 and TRBJ2-1; 9 nucleotides line up with TRBD1. V lost 6 bases and J lost 3; bases outside the gene matches: 12. CDR1 and CDR2 from the germline V gene are GTSNPN and SVGIG (reference sequence). The CDR3 runs to 16 residues. The CDR3, as DNA: TGTGCCTGCTTACTCCCCCGGGACAGGGACTACAATGAGCAGTTCTTC. Its translation: CACLLPRDRDYNEQFF.

The CDR3 loop reads CASSQVTGFQETQYF. The DNA of the CDR3 is TGTGCCAGCAGCCAAGTGACGGGATTCCAAGAGACCCAGTACTTC. The rearrangement uses TRBV14 and TRBJ2-5; a weak D match, TRBD2 (5 bases). Germline assignment: CDR1 SGHDN and CDR2 FVKESK. Deletions cut 1 base from V and 1 base from J, with 10 bases between. This CDR3 is built from 15 residues.

V and J are TRBV9 and TRBJ1-2; TRBD1 matches 9 bases. CDR1 and CDR2 (germline): SGDLS, YYNGEE. V was clipped by 4 bases and J by 5 bases; unmatched bases: 6. This CDR3 has 14 amino acids. The DNA of the CDR3 is TGTGCCAGCAGCAAAGAGGGACAGGGTTATGGCTACACCTTC. Residues: CASSKEGQGYGYTF.

The chain joins TRBV4-1 to TRBJ1-2; D is unclear. Germline V lookup: CDR1 MGHRA, CDR2 YSYEKL. Trimming left V 1 base short and J 8 bases short, with 14 bases between. The CDR3 loop spans 14 amino acids. The CDR3 nucleotides read TGCGCCAGCAGCCAAGGCCGCGACTGGAGGGGCTACACCTTC. It is translated as CASSQGRDWRGYTF.